These 28 T cell receptor beta chains were sequenced from one sample in a study of T cell changes during pregnancy in multiple sclerosis. Sequencing used immunoSEQ multiplex PCR; TCRdb keeps in-frame clones, though not all of them. The data show roughly 24,000 clones, approximately 86% seen once. The sample was CD4+ T cells from peripheral blood mononuclear cells, taken in the second trimester of pregnancy. The source of these receptors is a female donor in good health, enrolled as a control in a pregnancy study.

The gene calls are TRBV19 and TRBJ2-1; 9 bases line up with TRBD1. V gave up 4 bases and J gave up 0 bases; unmatched junction bases: 4. CDR1 LNHDA and CDR2 SQIVND come from the germline V gene (reference sequence). The CDR3 is 16 residues long. In DNA form, the CDR3 reads TGTGCCAGTAGTACTCGGACAGGGGTCTCCTACAATGAGCAGTTCTTC. Its translation: CASSTRTGVSYNEQFF.

The V and J genes are TRBV2 and TRBJ1-4; TRBD1 might be the D (5 bases). Germline V gene data show CDR1 as SNHLY and CDR2 as FYNNEI. V was shortened by 4 bases and J by 7 bases, with 16 bases between the two germline ends. CDR3 length: 15 amino acids. The CDR3 nucleotides are TGTGCCAGCAGTGGGCCGCGGGGCCCCACTGAAAAACTGTTTTTT. Translation gives CASSGPRGPTEKLFF.

The V gene is TRBV18, the J gene TRBJ2-7; 7 nucleotides match TRBD2. The V and J ends lost 3 bases and 3 bases, in that order; junction bases with no gene match: 5. This CDR3 region has 14 residues. CDR1 is KGHSH and CDR2 is LQKENI in the germline V gene. The CDR3 DNA is TGTGCCAGCTCACCCAGGGAGGGCCTCTACGAGCAGTACTTC. Protein product: CASSPREGLYEQYF.

This CDR3 reads CASSFWAGSVETQYF. CDR3 nucleotides: TGTGCCAGCAGCTTCTGGGCTGGGTCCGTAGAGACCCAGTACTTC. J is TRBJ2-5 and V is TRBV7-9; D is ambiguous. The ends were cut back, 3 bases at V and 4 bases at J, with 15 bases in the middle. This CDR3 is 15 amino acids long. CDR1 and CDR2 from the germline V gene are SEHNR and FQNEAQ (reference sequence).

The chain is built from TRBV30 and TRBJ2-1, with no clear D. The V gene's germline CDR1 is GTSNPN and CDR2 SVGIG (reference sequence). The CDR3 is made up of 13 amino acids. The ends were cut back, 2 bases at V and 4 bases at J, with 9 bases in the middle. This CDR3 reads CAWSKATYNEQFF. As DNA, the CDR3 is TGTGCCTGGAGTAAAGCGACTTACAATGAGCAGTTCTTC.

The rearrangement uses TRBV5-1 and TRBJ2-3; TRBD2 might be the D (5 bases). Germline CDR1 reads SGHRS; CDR2 reads YFSETQ. The CDR3 has 12 amino acids. V lost 2 bases and J lost 11, with 12 bases in between. The chain's CDR3 is CASSFEGNQQYF. Written as DNA, the CDR3 is TGCGCCAGCAGCTTTGAGGGAAATCAGCAGTATTTT.

The chain carries TRBV10-2 and TRBJ2-3, with TRBD1 as a possible D gene (5 bases). CDR1 is WSHSY and CDR2 is SAAADI in the germline V gene. V was shortened by 5 bases and J by 4 bases, with 13 bases between the two germline ends. The CDR3 loop spans 14 amino acids. The CDR3 DNA is TGCGCCAGCAGTTTCAGGGATCCCCCAGATACGCAGTATTTT. Protein: CASSFRDPPDTQYF.

The chain recombines TRBV2 with TRBJ2-7; a possible D gene is TRBD1 (6 bases). Per the germline V gene, CDR1 is SNHLY and CDR2 is FYNNEI. This CDR3 has 15 amino acids. V gave up 8 bases and J gave up 6 bases, with 23 bases separating them. CDR3 residues: CASEALTGIVGEQYF. CDR3 bases: TGTGCCAGCGAGGCCTTAACAGGGATCGTCGGCGAGCAGTACTTC. Full variable domain (rest looked up from reference TRBV2 and TRBJ2-7): EPEVTQTPSHQVTQMGQEVILRCVPISNHLYFYWYRQILGQKVEFLVSFYNNEISEKSEIFDDQFSVERPDGSNFTLKIRSTKLEDSAMYFCASEALTGIVGEQYFGPGTRLTVT.

The chain combines TRBV6-1 with TRBJ2-7; D is possibly TRBD1 (5 bases). V dropped 8 bases and J dropped 3 bases, with 17 bases sitting between them. The CDR3 length is 14 residues. CDR1 MNHNS and CDR2 SASEGT come from the germline V gene. Here the CDR3 reads CASSSRGQYYEQYF. CDR3 nucleotide sequence: TGTGCCAGCTCCTCAAGGGGCCAGTACTACGAGCAGTACTTC.

The chain is built from TRBV29-1 and TRBJ1-4; weak D call: TRBD1 (6 bases). Germline CDR1 is SQVTM and CDR2 is ANQGSEA. This CDR3 comprises 12 residues. V was shortened by 7 bases and J by 6 bases, with 12 bases between the two germline ends. DNA of the CDR3: TGCAGCGGTGGTAAGGGGGATGAAAAACTGTTTTTT. This sequence encodes CSGGKGDEKLFF.

V is TRBV10-2 and J is TRBJ2-1; 7 bases line up with TRBD2. The CDR3 has 16 amino acids. Germline V gene sequence: CDR1 WSHSY, CDR2 SAAADI. The ends lost 3 bases at V and 7 bases at J; junction bases unmatched: 12. The CDR3 sequence is CASSEKGIAGTNEQFF. The CDR3 coding sequence is TGCGCCAGCAGTGAAAAAGGGATAGCGGGTACGAATGAGCAGTTCTTC.

The rearrangement uses TRBV28 and TRBJ1-2; tentatively, D is TRBD1 (5 bases). The germline gives CDR1 MDHEN, CDR2 SYDVKM. V lost 5 bases, J lost 8 bases, and 21 bases lay in between. This CDR3 contains 15 residues. The CDR3 region is CASSPRDLVSKGYTF. As DNA, the CDR3 is TGTGCCAGCAGTCCTCGGGACTTGGTTAGCAAGGGCTACACCTTC.

The chain carries TRBV5-4 and TRBJ2-3, with D uncertain. V dropped 9 bases and J dropped 7 bases, with 15 bases sitting between them. Per germline, CDR1 SGHNT and CDR2 YYREEE (reference sequence). The CDR3 totals 12 residues. CDR3 nucleotides: TGTGCCACCCGAGGTATGAGAAATACGCAGTATTTT. Translated, it gives CATRGMRNTQYF. Full variable domain (remainder filled in from reference TRBV5-4 and TRBJ2-3): ETGVTQSPTHLIKTRGQQVTLRCSSQSGHNTVSWYQQALGQGPQFIFQYYREEENGRGNFPPRFSGLQFPNYSSELNVNALELDDSALYLCATRGMRNTQYFGPGTRLTVL.

The V and J genes are TRBV7-6 and TRBJ2-5; TRBD2 aligns across 16 bases. The CDR3 is made up of 17 amino acids. After removal of 5 bases from V and 2 bases from J, the junction contained 5 bases not matched to a gene. From germline, CDR1 is SGHVS and CDR2 FNYEAQ. The CDR3 DNA reads TGTGCCAGCAGCCCGGGGACTAGCGGGGGGGGGCAAGAGACCCAGTACTTC. Its translation is CASSPGTSGGGQETQYF.

The chain links TRBV4-2 to TRBJ2-1; TRBD1 might be the D (6 bases). The CDR3 is 17 amino acids. The germline V and J ends were trimmed by 4 bases and 4 bases, with 20 bases remaining between them. Germline V CDR1 and CDR2: LGHNA, YNFKEQ. The CDR3, as DNA: TGTGCCAGCAGCCTCCCCGGACAGACCGCCCATTACAATGAGCAGTTCTTC. The encoded protein is CASSLPGQTAHYNEQFF.

The chain has TRBV28 and TRBJ2-1; 10 nucleotides line up with TRBD2. V dropped 7 bases and J dropped 9; count of bases not matched to a gene: 18. CDR3 length: 17 residues. Looked up from germline, CDR1 is MDHEN and CDR2 is SYDVKM. CDR3 coding DNA: TGTGCCAGCACTCCATACGACTGGTCTAGCGGGAGCGGTGAGCAGTTCTTC. Translating gives CASTPYDWSSGSGEQFF.

The chain links TRBV4-1 to TRBJ2-2; 10 bases agree with TRBD2. Germline V gene lookup returns CDR1 MGHRA and CDR2 YSYEKL. Trimming took 4 bases from V and 2 from J; bases not matched to a gene: 16. The CDR3 totals 20 residues. This CDR3 reads CASSPGGGPAGGPNTGELFF. The CDR3 DNA follows: TGCGCCAGCAGCCCTGGAGGTGGCCCAGCGGGAGGGCCAAACACCGGGGAGCTGTTTTTT.

The V gene is TRBV9, the J gene TRBJ1-6, with D tentatively TRBD1 (5 bases). CDR1 SGDLS and CDR2 YYNGEE come from the germline V gene. V shed 0 bases and J shed 10 bases, with 14 bases lying between them. The CDR3 consists of 15 residues. CDR3 bases: TGTGCCAGCAGCGTAGTAGACGGGGGTCAGTCACCCCTCCACTTT. Its translation is CASSVVDGGQSPLHF. The full variable domain, completed using reference TRBV9 and TRBJ1-6, is DSGVTQTPKHLITATGQRVTLRCSPRSGDLSVYWYQQSLDQGLQFLIQYYNGEERAKGNILERFSAQQFPDLHSELNLSSLELGDSALYFCASSVVDGGQSPLHFGNGTRLTVT.

Here the CDR3 DNA reads TGTGCCAGTACCACCTGGATCAGGGGAGGGAGTTCTGGGGCCAACGTCCTGACTTTC. Protein sequence: CASTTWIRGGSSGANVLTF. The chain links TRBV19 to TRBJ2-6; D is possibly TRBD2 (7 bases). The CDR3 runs 19 residues. Germline V gives CDR1 LNHDA, CDR2 SQIVND (reference sequence). Trimming stripped 7 bases from V and 1 base from J, with 23 bases between.

In nucleotides, the CDR3 is TGTGCCAGCAGCTTGTGGACAGGGGGCAGGTCACCCCTCCACTTT. Protein product: CASSLWTGGRSPLHF. This rearrangement joins TRBV5-6 to TRBJ1-6, with TRBD1 matching 11 bases. The CDR3 loop spans 15 amino acids. The V segment lost 1 base and the J segment 10 bases; nucleotides outside the gene matches: 4. Germline CDR1 reads SGHDT; CDR2 reads YYEEEE.

The rearrangement joins TRBV19 to TRBJ1-1; TRBD1 matches at 7 bases. After removal of 6 bases from V and 2 bases from J, the junction contained 6 bases not matched to a gene. The CDR3 loop spans 14 amino acids. Per the germline V gene, CDR1 is LNHDA and CDR2 is SQIVND (reference sequence). CDR3 DNA sequence: TGTGCCAGTAGGCTGACAGGGCTCAACACTGAAGCTTTCTTT. This codes for CASRLTGLNTEAFF. The whole variable domain, filled in from reference TRBV19 and TRBJ1-1, reads DGGITQSPKYLFRKEGQNVTLSCEQNLNHDAMYWYRQDPGQGLRLIYYSQIVNDFQKGDIAEGYSVSREKKESFPLTVTSAQKNPTAFYLCASRLTGLNTEAFFGQGTRLTVV.

CDR3 sequence reads: CASSEAVPGARVETQYF. DNA of the CDR3: TGTGCCAGCAGTGAAGCGGTCCCGGGAGCCCGTGTCGAGACCCAGTACTTC. The chain links TRBV6-1 to TRBJ2-5; tentative D call: TRBD2 (6 bases). The CDR3 sequence is 17 residues long. Germline loops: CDR1 MNHNS, CDR2 SASEGT. V was pared by 0 bases and J by 5 bases, with 19 bases between.

CDR3 nucleotides: TGTGCCAGCAGGAGGACTAGCGGGAGGCCGCCAGATACGCAGTATTTT. This gives the protein CASRRTSGRPPDTQYF. This chain uses TRBV27 with TRBJ2-3; 14 positions agree with TRBD2. After removal of 6 bases from V and 4 bases from J, the junction contained 6 bases not matched to a gene. The CDR3 length is 16 residues. Germline-derived CDR1 and CDR2 are MNHEY and SMNVEV (reference sequence).

Only one count was recorded for this clone. This sequence joins TRBV7-3 and TRBJ2-3; 8 positions match TRBD1. Germline lookup yields CDR1 SGHTA and CDR2 FQGTGA. The length of the CDR3 is 14 residues. J was trimmed by 2 bases and V by 5 bases; bases with no gene match: 3. The CDR3 DNA follows: TGTGCCAGCAGCCCGGACAGGGTCACAGATACGCAGTATTTT. Protein: CASSPDRVTDTQYF.

The chain links TRBV19 to TRBJ2-7; 8 bases align to TRBD1. CDR1 is LNHDA and CDR2 is SQIVND in the germline V gene (reference sequence). V trimming: 4 bases; J trimming: 4 bases; junction bases outside the gene matches: 9. This CDR3 contains 15 residues. CDR3: CASSTPDRVPYEQYF. The CDR3 region has the DNA TGTGCCAGTAGTACGCCGGACAGGGTTCCGTACGAGCAGTACTTC.

The chain combines TRBV11-3 with TRBJ2-1; no reliable D call. Between the trimmed V and J ends, which lost 0 bases and 2 bases, there was a span of 8 bases. The CDR3 extends over 15 amino acids. Germline CDR1 and CDR2: SGHNT and YENEEA. This chain's CDR3 is CASSLDPQPYNEQFF. Written as DNA, the CDR3 is TGTGCCAGCAGCTTAGATCCACAGCCCTACAATGAGCAGTTCTTC.

This rearrangement joins TRBV14 to TRBJ1-6; 9 nucleotides line up with TRBD1. Germline V lookup: CDR1 SGHDN, CDR2 FVKESK. This CDR3 is built from 13 residues. Germline trimming cut 8 bases from V and 5 bases from J; bases unmatched to any gene: 1. The CDR3 spells CASGTGNNSPLHF. Written as DNA, the CDR3 is TGTGCCAGCGGGACAGGGAATAATTCACCCCTCCACTTT.

The count of this clone is one. The V gene is TRBV6-5, the J gene TRBJ1-6; 7 bases line up with TRBD1. Trimming at V came to 8 bases and at J to 9 bases, leaving 10 bases not matched to a gene. The length of the CDR3 is 14 residues. Per germline, CDR1 MNHEY and CDR2 SVGAGI. CDR3 DNA: TGTGCCAGCGGGGTCCAGGGGGTTACTTCACCCCTCCACTTT. It is translated as CASGVQGVTSPLHF.